The 32 T cell receptor beta chains below come from one sample, sequenced in a study of cytomegalovirus exposure and HLA in healthy donors. Primers: 60 Vbeta forward and 13 Jbeta reverse. Measured with immunoSEQ multiplex PCR; TCRdb has only the in-frame clones, and not every one. This sample's clone table lists around 140,000 clones. The sample was PBMCs. Receptors originate from a man aged 18 to 30 in good health and CMV-seronegative.

This chain uses TRBV4-3 with TRBJ1-1, with 8 bases matching TRBD1. V lost 1 base and J lost 11; bases outside the gene matches: 12. The CDR3 sequence is 15 residues long. Germline lookup yields CDR1 LGHNA and CDR2 YSLEER. CDR3 in amino acids: CASSQVGTDYRGAFF. CDR3 DNA: TGCGCCAGCAGCCAAGTAGGGACCGACTACAGGGGGGCTTTCTTT.

This rearrangement joins TRBV28 to TRBJ1-5; a possible D gene is TRBD1 (6 bases). Germline values: CDR1 MDHEN, CDR2 SYDVKM. This CDR3 spans 16 amino acids. V was shortened by 5 bases and J by 2 bases, with 16 bases between the two germline ends. The CDR3 here is CASSPRGGLGNQPQHF. CDR3 nucleotides: TGTGCCAGCAGTCCCAGGGGAGGGCTGGGCAATCAGCCCCAGCATTTT.

The J gene is TRBJ2-2, the V gene TRBV5-1; 10 bases are a match to TRBD2. Germline V CDR1 and CDR2: SGHRS, YFSETQ. The CDR3 totals 15 residues. J lost 5 bases, V lost 5 bases, and 6 bases had no gene match. CDR3 coding DNA: TGCGCCAGCAGTTCCGGGACTAGCGTTACCGGGGAGCTGTTTTTT. Its protein product is CASSSGTSVTGELFF.

The genes are TRBV9 and TRBJ1-5; TRBD1 might be the D (5 bases). V was trimmed by 4 bases and J by 5 bases, leaving 10 bases between them. The CDR3 length is 13 residues. The germline gives CDR1 SGDLS, CDR2 YYNGEE. CDR3 sequence (DNA): TGTGCCAGCAGCCAGACAGAAGATCAGCCCCAGCATTTT. This sequence encodes CASSQTEDQPQHF. Full variable domain (outside the CDR3, taken from reference TRBV9 and TRBJ1-5): DSGVTQTPKHLITATGQRVTLRCSPRSGDLSVYWYQQSLDQGLQFLIQYYNGEERAKGNILERFSAQQFPDLHSELNLSSLELGDSALYFCASSQTEDQPQHFGDGTRLSIL.

This sequence joins TRBV25-1 and TRBJ1-6; D gene uncertain. Germline CDR1 is MGHDK and CDR2 is SYGVNS. This CDR3 is 14 amino acids long. V was cut by 1 base and J by 7 bases, with 8 bases left in between. CDR3 protein: CASSESQSNSPLHF. CDR3 DNA: TGTGCCAGCAGTGAATCTCAGTCGAATTCACCCCTCCACTTT. The full variable domain, its missing parts supplied by reference TRBV25-1 and TRBJ1-6, is EADIYQTPRYLVIGTGKKITLECSQTMGHDKMYWYQQDPGMELHLIHYSYGVNSTEKGDLSSESTVSRIRTEHFPLTLESARPSHTSQYLCASSESQSNSPLHFGNGTRLTVT.

This sequence joins TRBV5-1 and TRBJ1-2, with 7 bases aligning to TRBD1. The CDR3 is 14 residues long. Germline loops: CDR1 SGHRS, CDR2 YFSETQ. The junction had 4 bases not matched to a gene; V was cut back by 1 base and J by 4 bases. CDR3: CASSLRGQGYGYTF. CDR3 sequence (DNA): TGCGCCAGCAGCTTGAGGGGGCAGGGCTATGGCTACACCTTC.

The chain recombines TRBV28 with TRBJ1-2; no clear D gene. V was cut by 2 bases and J by 8 bases, with 15 bases left in between. CDR1 MDHEN and CDR2 SYDVKM come from the germline V gene. This CDR3 has 14 amino acids. The CDR3 DNA is TGTGCCAGCAGTTTAGGCATCCACCGGGAAGGCTACACCTTC. Protein product: CASSLGIHREGYTF.

Written as DNA, the CDR3 is TGTGCCAGCAGCTTAGACGGACAGATGAACACTGAAGCTTTCTTT. It codes for CASSLDGQMNTEAFF. The chain has TRBV7-9 and TRBJ1-1; possible D gene TRBD1, 6 bases. CDR1 is SEHNR, CDR2 FQNEAQ, per germline (reference sequence). Trimming cost V 1 base and J 0 bases, with 9 bases left between them. The CDR3 loop spans 15 amino acids. The whole variable domain, remainder taken from reference TRBV7-9 and TRBJ1-1, is DTGVSQNPRHKITKRGQNVTFRCDPISEHNRLYWYRQTLGQGPEFLTYFQNEAQLEKSRLLSDRFSAERPKGSFSTLEIQRTEQGDSAMYLCASSLDGQMNTEAFFGQGTRLTVV.

The rearrangement joins TRBV19 to TRBJ2-2; D gene ambiguous. The CDR3 consists of 10 residues. CDR1 and CDR2 (germline): LNHDA, SQIVND (reference sequence). Trimming left V 9 bases short and J 4 bases short, with 3 bases between. CDR3 DNA: TGTGCCAGCGGCACCGGGGAGCTGTTTTTT. Protein sequence: CASGTGELFF. The whole variable domain, remainder taken from reference TRBV19 and TRBJ2-2, is DGGITQSPKYLFRKEGQNVTLSCEQNLNHDAMYWYRQDPGQGLRLIYYSQIVNDFQKGDIAEGYSVSREKKESFPLTVTSAQKNPTAFYLCASGTGELFFGEGSRLTVL.

The chain employs TRBV11-3 and TRBJ2-7; no definite D call. Germline V gene lookup returns CDR1 SGHNT and CDR2 YENEEA. The CDR3 spans 13 residues. V lost 5 bases and J 3 bases, leaving 11 bases between the germline ends. CDR3 protein: CASSEPPVYEQYF. CDR3 DNA: TGTGCCAGCAGCGAGCCGCCGGTCTACGAGCAGTACTTC.

This chain connects TRBV10-3 to TRBJ1-1, with 11 bases that match TRBD1. The length of the CDR3 is 14 residues. After removal of 8 bases from V and 2 bases from J, the junction contained 4 bases not matched to a gene. CDR1 ENHRY and CDR2 SYGVKD come from the germline V gene. CDR3 nucleotide sequence: TGTGCCATCGGGGGACAGGGGGTCAACACTGAAGCTTTCTTT. This gives the protein CAIGGQGVNTEAFF.

V usage is TRBV29-1 and J usage is TRBJ2-1, with 10 bases lining up with TRBD2. The CDR3 spans 13 residues. The trim removed 8 bases at V and 4 bases at J, leaving 5 bases unmatched. CDR1 and CDR2 from the germline V gene are SQVTM and ANQGSEA. The DNA for the CDR3 is TGCAGCTGTAGCGGGAGGCCATACAATGAGCAGTTCTTC. Protein sequence: CSCSGRPYNEQFF.

The CDR3 spells CASSRGGASNEQFF. CDR3 nucleotide sequence: TGCGCCAGCAGCCGGGGGGGCGCATCGAATGAGCAGTTCTTC. The rearrangement uses TRBV4-3 and TRBJ2-1; tentative D call: TRBD2 (7 bases). Germline V gives CDR1 LGHNA, CDR2 YSLEER. This CDR3 is 14 amino acids long. Trimming cost V 4 bases and J 7 bases, with 14 bases left between them.

This rearrangement joins TRBV7-2 to TRBJ2-1; 8 nucleotides line up with TRBD2. V lost 5 bases, J lost 9 bases, and 6 bases stayed unmatched. This CDR3 is 13 amino acids long. Germline V gives CDR1 SGHTA, CDR2 FQGNSA. The CDR3 is CASSTGLVVEQFF. CDR3 in DNA: TGTGCCAGCAGCACGGGACTAGTGGTTGAGCAGTTCTTC.

The chain couples TRBV4-3 to TRBJ2-2, with TRBD1 matching 8 bases. Germline assignment: CDR1 LGHNA and CDR2 YSLEER. V gave up 2 bases and J gave up 1 base; unmatched junction bases: 3. The CDR3 is 16 amino acids. The chain's CDR3 is CASSQPTGVNTGELFF. For the CDR3, the DNA is TGCGCCAGCAGCCAACCGACAGGGGTGAACACCGGGGAGCTGTTTTTT.

The chain uses TRBV4-2 and TRBJ1-2, with TRBD1 as a possible D gene (5 bases). CDR3 length: 15 amino acids. V gave up 0 bases and J gave up 7 bases, with 15 bases separating them. CDR1 LGHNA and CDR2 YNFKEQ come from the germline V gene. CDR3 residues: CASSQDTGGGRGYTF. CDR3 bases: TGTGCCAGCAGCCAAGATACGGGGGGGGGTCGTGGCTACACCTTC.

V usage is TRBV7-3 and J usage is TRBJ2-3, with D tentatively TRBD2 (6 bases). The CDR3 runs 13 residues. The V gene's germline CDR1 is SGHTA and CDR2 FQGTGA. V shed 0 bases and J shed 9 bases, with 10 bases lying between them. The CDR3 here is CASSLTSGDTQYF. In DNA, the CDR3 is TGTGCCAGCAGCTTAACTTCGGGGGACACGCAGTATTTT.

The V call is TRBV6-1, the J call TRBJ1-1, with 8 bases identical to TRBD1. The CDR3 extends over 14 amino acids. In germline, CDR1 is MNHNS, CDR2 SASEGT. Losses at the gene ends were 6 bases for V and 1 base for J; bases not matched to a gene: 4. CDR3 coding DNA: TGTGCCAGCAGGGACAGGGCAGGGAACACTGAAGCTTTCTTT. Protein sequence: CASRDRAGNTEAFF.

The rearrangement uses TRBV19 and TRBJ2-7, with 10 bases lining up with TRBD1. V lost 8 bases and J lost 5; bases outside the gene matches: 12. Germline CDR1 and CDR2: LNHDA and SQIVND (reference sequence). The CDR3 is 15 amino acids. The CDR3 sequence: CASALGGQGYHEQYF. The CDR3 coding sequence is TGTGCCAGTGCTTTGGGGGGACAGGGGTACCACGAGCAGTACTTC.

This sequence joins TRBV4-3 and TRBJ2-6, with D possibly being TRBD2 (5 bases). CDR3 length equals 16 residues. The ends were cut back, 4 bases at V and 1 base at J, with 11 bases in the middle. The germline V gene has CDR1 LGHNA and CDR2 YSLEER. The CDR3 reads CASSPQEGSGANVLTF. CDR3 sequence (DNA): TGCGCCAGCAGCCCTCAAGAGGGATCTGGGGCCAACGTCCTGACTTTC.

J is TRBJ2-7 and V is TRBV7-2; TRBD1 might be the D (6 bases). Germline CDR1 and CDR2: SGHTA and FQGNSA. The CDR3 is 15 amino acids. V gave up 5 bases and J gave up 5 bases, with 19 bases separating them. The CDR3: CASSEQQGVGNEQYF. CDR3 DNA: TGTGCCAGCAGCGAACAACAGGGTGTTGGGAACGAGCAGTACTTC.

The chain carries TRBV7-9 and TRBJ2-2; 11 bases map to TRBD1. Looked up from germline, CDR1 is SEHNR and CDR2 is FQNEAQ (reference sequence). V lost 4 bases, J lost 10 bases, and 14 bases stayed unmatched. CDR3 length: 17 residues. The CDR3 nucleotides read TGTGCCAGCAGCTCCTTGGTGAGGGGACAGGGGGGCGAGGAGCTGTTTTTT. Translated, it gives CASSSLVRGQGGEELFF.

Here the CDR3 reads CASLGNYGYTF. The CDR3 nucleotides read TGTGCCTCCCTCGGTAACTATGGCTACACCTTC. V usage is TRBV27 and J usage is TRBJ1-2; the D is unclear. The V end lost 11 bases, the J end lost 1 base, and 8 bases lay between the germline ends. The CDR3 spans 11 residues. Germline V gives CDR1 MNHEY, CDR2 SMNVEV (reference sequence).

This chain joins TRBV19 and TRBJ1-2; D gene ambiguous. Between the trimmed V and J ends, which lost 1 base and 4 bases, there was a span of 13 bases. The germline gives CDR1 LNHDA, CDR2 SQIVND (reference sequence). This CDR3 has 15 residues. CDR3 amino acids: CASSIAPEGPYGYTF. In DNA form, the CDR3 reads TGTGCCAGTAGTATAGCCCCGGAGGGCCCCTATGGCTACACCTTC.

The chain has TRBV5-6 and TRBJ2-7; possibly TRBD1 for D (6 bases). Trimming removed 0 bases at V and 4 bases at J, with 14 bases between. The CDR3 is 15 amino acids. Germline V gene data show CDR1 as SGHDT and CDR2 as YYEEEE. The CDR3 is CASSLEGGPTYEQYF. In nucleotides, the CDR3 is TGTGCCAGCAGCTTGGAAGGGGGTCCCACTTACGAGCAGTACTTC.

The chain has TRBV10-3 and TRBJ2-5; 7 nucleotides agree with TRBD1. The assigned J gene may be wrong: the sequence end matches TRBJ2-7 better. This CDR3 is built from 14 residues. Germline V gives CDR1 ENHRY, CDR2 SYGVKD. The CDR3 coding sequence is TGTGCCATCAGTGAAAAGGGGGCCGGCTACGAGCAGTACTTC. It translates to CAISEKGAGYEQYF.

The gene calls are TRBV5-1 and TRBJ1-6, with 7 bases matching TRBD1. V shed 4 bases, J shed 7 bases, and the junction held 5 bases outside the gene matches. The CDR3 contains 14 residues. Germline V gene lookup returns CDR1 SGHRS and CDR2 YFSETQ. The CDR3 sequence: CASSEGTANSPLHF. The DNA of the CDR3 is TGCGCCAGCAGCGAAGGGACAGCCAATTCACCCCTCCACTTT.

The chain recombines TRBV6-5 with TRBJ2-1; 7 positions agree with TRBD2. With V trimmed by 2 bases and J by 14 bases, 9 bases remained unmatched. Germline CDR1 MNHEY, CDR2 SVGAGI. The CDR3 consists of 13 residues. CDR3 nucleotide sequence: TGTGCCAGCAGTTACGGGAAGGGAGGGCCCGAGTTCTTC. Amino acid sequence: CASSYGKGGPEFF.

V usage is TRBV14 and J usage is TRBJ2-3; D possibly corresponds to TRBD2 (5 bases). The CDR3 is 16 residues long. Trimming cost V 3 bases and J 4 bases, with 17 bases left between them. Germline V gene lookup returns CDR1 SGHDN and CDR2 FVKESK. DNA of the CDR3: TGTGCCAGCAGCCATTACCTAGCTCTAACCCCAGATACGCAGTATTTT. Amino acids: CASSHYLALTPDTQYF. Together with reference TRBV14 and TRBJ2-3, the CDR3 gives the full variable domain: EAGVTQFPSHSVIEKGQTVTLRCDPISGHDNLYWYRRVMGKEIKFLLHFVKESKQDESGMPNNRFLAERTGGTYSTLKVQPAELEDSGVYFCASSHYLALTPDTQYFGPGTRLTVL.

V usage is TRBV6-6 and J usage is TRBJ2-7, with D hard to call. V was shortened by 2 bases and J by 7 bases, with 18 bases between the two germline ends. The CDR3 runs 15 residues. Looked up from germline, CDR1 is MNHNY and CDR2 is SVGAGI (reference sequence). The CDR3 protein is CASSYQPDQSGEQYF. CDR3 bases: TGTGCCAGCAGTTACCAACCCGATCAGTCCGGGGAGCAGTACTTC.

The genes are TRBV5-1 and TRBJ2-3; the match to TRBD2 covers 11 bases. The V and J ends lost 3 bases and 4 bases, in that order; junction bases with no gene match: 7. CDR1 is SGHRS and CDR2 is YFSETQ in the germline V gene. The CDR3 is made up of 16 amino acids. CDR3 sequence: CASSSLAGGLADTQYF. CDR3 nucleotides: TGCGCCAGCAGCTCTTTAGCGGGGGGGCTTGCAGATACGCAGTATTTT.

This chain uses TRBV7-8 with TRBJ2-5; 7 bases agree with TRBD2. CDR1 is SGHVS and CDR2 is FQNEAQ in the germline V gene. Trimming at V came to 3 bases and at J to 5 bases, leaving 6 bases not matched to a gene. The CDR3 totals 14 residues. The CDR3 nucleotides are TGTGCCAGCAGCTTGGGGGAGGGAGGGGAGACCCAGTACTTC. It specifies CASSLGEGGETQYF.